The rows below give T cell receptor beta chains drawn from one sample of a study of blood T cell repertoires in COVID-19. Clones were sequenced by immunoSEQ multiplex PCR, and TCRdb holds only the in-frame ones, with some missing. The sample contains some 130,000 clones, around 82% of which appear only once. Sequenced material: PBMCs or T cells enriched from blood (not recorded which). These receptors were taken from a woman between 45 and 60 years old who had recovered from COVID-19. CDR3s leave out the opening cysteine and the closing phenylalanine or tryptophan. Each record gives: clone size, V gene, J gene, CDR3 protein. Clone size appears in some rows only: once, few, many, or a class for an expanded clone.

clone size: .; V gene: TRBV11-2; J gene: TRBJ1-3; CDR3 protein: ASSFPAGAGNTIY
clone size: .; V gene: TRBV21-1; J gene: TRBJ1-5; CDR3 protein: ASSHRDRGYQPQH
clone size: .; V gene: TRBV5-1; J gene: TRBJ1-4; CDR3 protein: ASKLEEGTELF
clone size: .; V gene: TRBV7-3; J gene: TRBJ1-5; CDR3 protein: ASSLGTRENQPQH
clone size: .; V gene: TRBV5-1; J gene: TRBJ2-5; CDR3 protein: ASSIPTGTDAQY
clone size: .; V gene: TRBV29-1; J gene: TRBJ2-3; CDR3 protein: SAGQPWGTDTQY
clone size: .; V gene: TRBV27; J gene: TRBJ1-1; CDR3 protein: ASSSRGSVLNTEAF
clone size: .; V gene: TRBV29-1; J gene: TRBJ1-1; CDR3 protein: SVADRAEAF
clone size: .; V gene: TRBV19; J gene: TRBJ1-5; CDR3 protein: ASSITRGNQPQH
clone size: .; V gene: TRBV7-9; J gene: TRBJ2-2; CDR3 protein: ASSLDWGLGDGELF
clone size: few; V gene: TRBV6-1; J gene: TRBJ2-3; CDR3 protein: ASSDGGLSTDTQY
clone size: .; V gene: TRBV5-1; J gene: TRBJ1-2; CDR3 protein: ASSLLGGEGGYT
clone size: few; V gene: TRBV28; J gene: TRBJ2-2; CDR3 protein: ASRFTGAGTGELF
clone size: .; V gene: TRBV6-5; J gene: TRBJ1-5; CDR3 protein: ASSPLPAGNQPQH
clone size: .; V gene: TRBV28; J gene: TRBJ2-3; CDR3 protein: ASRPFSGLTDTQY
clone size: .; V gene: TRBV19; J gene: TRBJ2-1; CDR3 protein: ASSMAWQGSYNEQF
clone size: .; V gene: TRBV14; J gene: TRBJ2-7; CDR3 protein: ASSQGLGTGSEQY
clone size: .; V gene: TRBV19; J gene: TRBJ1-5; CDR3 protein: ASSIGTGGGNQPQH
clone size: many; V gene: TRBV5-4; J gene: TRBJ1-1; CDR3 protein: ASSWGQGDTEAF
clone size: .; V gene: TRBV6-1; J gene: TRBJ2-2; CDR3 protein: ASSEPGADTGELF
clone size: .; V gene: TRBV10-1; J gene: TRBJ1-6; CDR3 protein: ASSVFRFAGHNSPLH
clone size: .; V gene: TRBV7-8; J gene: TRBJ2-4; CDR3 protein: ASSPEGRDKGFKNIQY
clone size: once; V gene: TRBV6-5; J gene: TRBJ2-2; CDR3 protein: ASSLTDSSNTGELF
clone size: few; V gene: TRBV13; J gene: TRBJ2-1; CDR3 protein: ASSLTAGVYNEQF
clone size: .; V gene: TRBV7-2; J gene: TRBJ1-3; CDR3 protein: ASGLGGGGNTIY
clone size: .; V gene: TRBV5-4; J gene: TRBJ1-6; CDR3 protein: ASSSGLAGDNSPLH
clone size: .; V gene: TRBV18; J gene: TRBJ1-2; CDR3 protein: ASSPRTGVGYT
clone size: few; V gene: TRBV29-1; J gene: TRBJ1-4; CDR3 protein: SVVGLPNEKLF
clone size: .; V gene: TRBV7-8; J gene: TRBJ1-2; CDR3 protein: ASSMRNYGYT
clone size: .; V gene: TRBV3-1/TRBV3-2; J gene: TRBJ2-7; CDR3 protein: ASSQEPGGGLEQY
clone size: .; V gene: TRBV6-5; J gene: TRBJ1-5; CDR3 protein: ASTTGSQPQH
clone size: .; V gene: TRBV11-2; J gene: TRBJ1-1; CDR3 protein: ASSWSEAEAF
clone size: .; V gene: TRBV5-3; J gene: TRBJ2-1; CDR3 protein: GLPGQDGNEQF
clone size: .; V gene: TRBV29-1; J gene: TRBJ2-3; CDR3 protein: SVEAWTGGSNTDTQY
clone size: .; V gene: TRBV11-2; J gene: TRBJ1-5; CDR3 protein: ASSPVMGTVVSNQPQH
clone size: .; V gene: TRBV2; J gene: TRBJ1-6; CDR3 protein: ASSTGSSYNSPLH
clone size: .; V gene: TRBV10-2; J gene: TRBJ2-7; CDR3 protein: ASNLQGLFEQY
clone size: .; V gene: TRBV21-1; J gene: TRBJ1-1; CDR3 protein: ASSKSKGGEDTEAF
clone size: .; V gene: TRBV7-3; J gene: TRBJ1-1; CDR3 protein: ASSTTQYTEAF
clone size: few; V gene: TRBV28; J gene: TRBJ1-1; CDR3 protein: ASSLWPRTGETF
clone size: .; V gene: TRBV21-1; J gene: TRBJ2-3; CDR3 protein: ASSARDRRADTQY
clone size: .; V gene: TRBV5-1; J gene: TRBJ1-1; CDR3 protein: ASSPRGGQTEAF
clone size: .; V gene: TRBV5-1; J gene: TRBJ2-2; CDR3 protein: ASSLLDSSAGGELF
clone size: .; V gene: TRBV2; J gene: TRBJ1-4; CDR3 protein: ASSGANEGDEKLF
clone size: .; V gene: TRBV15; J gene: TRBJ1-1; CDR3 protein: ATSIGEGAEAF
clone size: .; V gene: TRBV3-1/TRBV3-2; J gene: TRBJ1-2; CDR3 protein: ASSQQGYGYT
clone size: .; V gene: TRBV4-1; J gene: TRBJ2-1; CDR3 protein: ASSQEWPWRSGGLHNEQF
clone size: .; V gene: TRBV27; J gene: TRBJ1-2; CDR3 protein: ASSSHLQGSGYT
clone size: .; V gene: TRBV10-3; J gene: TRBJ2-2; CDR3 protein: AIRGREGTGELF